One and the same sample provided the 14 T cell receptor beta chains below, sequenced in a study of cytomegalovirus exposure and HLA in healthy donors. The PCR made use of 60 Vbeta and 13 Jbeta primers. TCRdb's table, derived via immunoSEQ multiplex PCR, lists solely in-frame clones and lacks some. The data show 150,000 to 200,000 clones, around four fifths seen once. The source material was PBMCs. These receptors were collected from a female donor in good health and CMV-seronegative.

The rearrangement uses TRBV11-1 and TRBJ2-3, with 7 bases fitting TRBD2. This CDR3 is built from 16 residues. Germline V gene lookup returns CDR1 SGHAT and CDR2 FQDESV (reference sequence). V lost 6 bases, J lost 5 bases, and 14 bases stayed unmatched. CDR3 residues: CASSTNPGGGEDTQYF. The DNA for the CDR3 is TGTGCCAGCAGTACTAACCCTGGGGGGGGTGAAGATACGCAGTATTTT. The complete variable domain, with remaining parts taken from reference TRBV11-1 and TRBJ2-3, reads EAEVAQSPRYKITEKSQAVAFWCDPISGHATLYWYRQILGQGPELLVQFQDESVVDDSQLPKDRFSAERLKGVDSTLKIQPAELGDSAMYLCASSTNPGGGEDTQYFGPGTRLTVL.

In its sample, this clone was seen a few times. This chain joins TRBV5-6 and TRBJ2-3, with TRBD2 matching over 8 bases. The CDR3 contains 14 residues. Trimming at V came to 4 bases and at J to 6 bases, leaving 7 bases not matched to a gene. Germline-derived CDR1 and CDR2 are SGHDT and YYEEEE. CDR3 amino acids: CASSRSGKGDTQYF. CDR3 in DNA: TGTGCCAGCAGCCGTAGCGGGAAGGGGGATACGCAGTATTTT. The whole variable domain, filled in from reference TRBV5-6 and TRBJ2-3, reads DAGVTQSPTHLIKTRGQQVTLRCSPKSGHDTVSWYQQALGQGPQFIFQYYEEEERQRGNFPDRFSGHQFPNYSSELNVNALLLGDSALYLCASSRSGKGDTQYFGPGTRLTVL.

CDR3 residues: CASSALVGGGAPSETQYF. CDR3 nucleotides: TGTGCCAGCAGCGCGCTGGTAGGCGGGGGGGCTCCCAGCGAAACCCAGTACTTC. V gene TRBV5-6 combines with J gene TRBJ2-5; 9 bases line up with TRBD2. Looked up from germline, CDR1 is SGHDT and CDR2 is YYEEEE. This CDR3 has 18 residues. The junction had 21 bases not matched to a gene; V was cut back by 4 bases and J by 8 bases. The entire variable domain, with the rest obtained from reference TRBV5-6 and TRBJ2-5, is as follows: DAGVTQSPTHLIKTRGQQVTLRCSPKSGHDTVSWYQQALGQGPQFIFQYYEEEERQRGNFPDRFSGHQFPNYSSELNVNALLLGDSALYLCASSALVGGGAPSETQYFGPGTRLLVL.

The V call is TRBV5-1, the J call TRBJ2-1, with D unclear. V lost 0 bases and J lost 2, with 3 bases in between. Germline CDR1 is SGHRS and CDR2 is YFSETQ. This CDR3 contains 13 residues. The CDR3 protein is CASSLDTYNEQFF. The DNA for the CDR3 is TGCGCCAGCAGCTTGGATACCTACAATGAGCAGTTCTTC. The full variable domain, rest sourced from reference TRBV5-1 and TRBJ2-1, is KAGVTQTPRYLIKTRGQQVTLSCSPISGHRSVSWYQQTPGQGLQFLFEYFSETQRNKGNFPGRFSGRQFSNSRSEMNVSTLELGDSALYLCASSLDTYNEQFFGPGTRLTVL.

This chain links TRBV2 with TRBJ2-7, with unresolved D. The CDR3 extends over 11 amino acids. Germline CDR1 and CDR2: SNHLY and FYNNEI. V lost 6 bases and J lost 0, with 3 bases in between. Here the CDR3 DNA reads TGTGCCAGCAGGAGCTCCTACGAGCAGTACTTC. This encodes CASRSSYEQYF.

The genes are TRBV19 and TRBJ2-7; 10 nucleotides match TRBD1. With V trimmed by 4 bases and J by 2 bases, 5 bases remained unmatched. Germline CDR1 LNHDA, CDR2 SQIVND (reference sequence). CDR3 length: 15 amino acids. For the CDR3, the DNA is TGTGCCAGTAGTACCCCGGGACAGGGGACCTACGAGCAGTACTTC. Its protein is CASSTPGQGTYEQYF.

This clone was counted a single time. V usage is TRBV6-5 and J usage is TRBJ1-3; D call uncertain. From germline, CDR1 is MNHEY and CDR2 SVGAGI. The CDR3 runs 14 residues. V was shortened by 2 bases and J by 0 bases, with 5 bases between the two germline ends. CDR3 nucleotide sequence: TGTGCCAGCAGTTACGAGAGCTCTGGAAACACCATATATTTT. This gives the protein CASSYESSGNTIYF.

The rearrangement links TRBV2 to TRBJ1-5; 7 positions match TRBD1. CDR1 is SNHLY and CDR2 is FYNNEI in the germline V gene. Trimming at V came to 4 bases and at J to 10 bases, leaving 19 bases not matched to a gene. This CDR3 is built from 17 residues. The CDR3 DNA follows: TGTGCCAGCAGTGCGGGACAGTCGTCGGGGCCAATCAGCCCCCAGCATTTT. The encoded protein is CASSAGQSSGPISPQHF.

This rearrangement joins TRBV19 to TRBJ2-3, with 14 nucleotides matching TRBD2. V shed 5 bases, J shed 3 bases, and the junction held 7 bases outside the gene matches. This CDR3 region has 17 residues. Germline values: CDR1 LNHDA, CDR2 SQIVND (reference sequence). In DNA, the CDR3 is TGTGCCAGTAGTCCAAGACTAGCGGGGGGGTGGACAGATACGCAGTATTTT. It yields the protein CASSPRLAGGWTDTQYF.

This clone showed up just a few times. The chain recombines TRBV13 with TRBJ2-7; tentative D call: TRBD2 (6 bases). The CDR3 covers 14 residues. In germline, CDR1 is PRHDT, CDR2 FYEKMQ (reference sequence). V lost 5 bases and J 1 base, leaving 12 bases between the germline ends. In DNA, the CDR3 is TGTGCCAGCAGCGATGGGGAGGATTCCTACGAGCAGTACTTC. Its protein product is CASSDGEDSYEQYF.

The V and J genes are TRBV6-5 and TRBJ2-7; D is uncertain. Germline values: CDR1 MNHEY, CDR2 SVGAGI. V dropped 2 bases and J dropped 0 bases, with 5 bases sitting between them. This CDR3 region has 13 residues. CDR3 DNA: TGTGCCAGCAGTTACGGCCTCTCCTACGAGCAGTACTTC. Amino acid sequence: CASSYGLSYEQYF.

The V call is TRBV28, the J call TRBJ1-1; 10 bases map to TRBD1. Trimming at V came to 5 bases and at J to 4 bases, leaving 7 bases not matched to a gene. In germline, CDR1 is MDHEN, CDR2 SYDVKM. CDR3 length equals 15 residues. CDR3 loop: CASSPAWTGGTEAFF. In DNA form, the CDR3 reads TGTGCCAGCAGTCCAGCCTGGACAGGGGGCACTGAAGCTTTCTTT.

This clone was counted between two and nine times. This chain connects TRBV18 to TRBJ2-1, with TRBD2 matching over 8 bases. CDR3 length equals 15 residues. Germline V gene lookup returns CDR1 KGHSH and CDR2 LQKENI. Trimming removed 0 bases from V and 4 bases from J; junction bases left unmatched: 2. DNA of the CDR3: TGTGCCAGCTCACCACCCGGGGGGGGATACAATGAGCAGTTCTTC. It codes for CASSPPGGGYNEQFF.

The chain is built from TRBV7-2 and TRBJ2-7; TRBD2 matches at 10 bases. V dropped 1 base and J dropped 7; count of bases not matched to a gene: 10. Germline loops: CDR1 SGHTA, CDR2 FQGNSA. This CDR3 contains 16 residues. CDR3: CASSLVSSGGLREQYF. The DNA of the CDR3 is TGTGCCAGCAGCTTAGTATCTAGCGGGGGCCTTAGAGAGCAGTACTTC.